The sequence of this T cell receptor (beta chain) was determined in a study of blood T cell repertoires in COVID-19. Background on the study: Acute and convalescent COVID-19 specimens originated in the United States, Italy and Spain. From T cells, B-cell-depleted T cells, or PBMCs came the material, which was cDNA or gDNA.

Original data processing: The authors estimated nucleated cell counts from reference gene primer amplification. This table comes from immunoSEQ multiplex PCR, and its TCRdb copy is limited to in-frame clones, with some not included. D and trimming come from the DNA, and the V and J calls and clone size come from that table. The sample holds 200,000 to 250,000 clones, 65% to 85% seen once. The length of the CDR3 is 14 residues. The germline V and J ends were trimmed by 6 bases and 3 bases, with 14 bases remaining between them. In germline, CDR1 is MDHEN, CDR2 SYDVKM. The chain has TRBV28 and TRBJ1-2; D call uncertain. The TCR comes from an older woman with acute or convalescent COVID-19. Sequences were obtained from peripheral blood. The CDR3 nucleotides read TGTGCCAGCAGGCCCGCCCCTGGGCACTATGGCTACACCTTC. Its protein is CASRPAPGHYGYTF.